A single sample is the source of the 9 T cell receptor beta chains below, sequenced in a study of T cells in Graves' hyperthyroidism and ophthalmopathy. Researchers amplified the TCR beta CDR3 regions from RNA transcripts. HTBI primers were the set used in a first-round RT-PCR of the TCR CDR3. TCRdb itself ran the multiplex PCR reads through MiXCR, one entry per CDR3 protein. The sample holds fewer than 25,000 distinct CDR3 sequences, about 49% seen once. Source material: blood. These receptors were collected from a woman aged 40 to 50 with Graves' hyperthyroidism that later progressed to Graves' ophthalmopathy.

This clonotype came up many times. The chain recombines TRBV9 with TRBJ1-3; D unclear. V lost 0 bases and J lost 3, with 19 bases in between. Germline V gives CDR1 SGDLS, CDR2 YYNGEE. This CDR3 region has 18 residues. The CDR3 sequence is CASSVEYPGEDFGNTIYF. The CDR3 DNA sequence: TGTGCCAGCAGCGTAGAGTATCCGGGAGAAGATTTTGGAAACACCATATATTTT.

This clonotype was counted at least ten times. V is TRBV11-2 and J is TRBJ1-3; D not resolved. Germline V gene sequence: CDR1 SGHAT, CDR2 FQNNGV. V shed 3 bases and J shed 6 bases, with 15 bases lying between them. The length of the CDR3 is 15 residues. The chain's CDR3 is CASSFGADQENTIYF. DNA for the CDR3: TGTGCCAGCAGCTTCGGTGCAGACCAGGAAAACACCATATATTTT.

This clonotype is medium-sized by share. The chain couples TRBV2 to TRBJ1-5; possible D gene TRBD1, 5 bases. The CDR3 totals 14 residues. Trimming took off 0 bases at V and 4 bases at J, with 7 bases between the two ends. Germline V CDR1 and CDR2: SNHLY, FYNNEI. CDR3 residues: CASSEARENQPQHF. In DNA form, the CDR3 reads TGTGCCAGCAGTGAAGCCAGGGAAAATCAGCCCCAGCATTTT.

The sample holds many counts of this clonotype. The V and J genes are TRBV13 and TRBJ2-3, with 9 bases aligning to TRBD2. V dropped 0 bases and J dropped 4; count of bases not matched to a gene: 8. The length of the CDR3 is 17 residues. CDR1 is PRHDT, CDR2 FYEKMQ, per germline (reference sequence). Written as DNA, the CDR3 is TGTGCCAGCAGCTTAGGCCATAGCGGGAGCGGGGCAGATACGCAGTATTTT. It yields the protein CASSLGHSGSGADTQYF.

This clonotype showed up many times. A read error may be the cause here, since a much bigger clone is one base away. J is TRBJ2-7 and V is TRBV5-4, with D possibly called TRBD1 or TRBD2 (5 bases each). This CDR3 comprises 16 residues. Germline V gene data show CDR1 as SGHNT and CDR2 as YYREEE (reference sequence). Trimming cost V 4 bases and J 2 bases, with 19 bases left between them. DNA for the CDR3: TGTGCCAGCAGCGACCCGACCTCGGGGACCGCCTACGAGCAGTACTTC. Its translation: CASSDPTSGTAYEQYF. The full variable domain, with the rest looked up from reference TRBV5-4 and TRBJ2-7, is ETGVTQSPTHLIKTRGQQVTLRCSSQSGHNTVSWYQQALGQGPQFIFQYYREEENGRGNFPPRFSGLQFPNYSSELNVNALELDDSALYLCASSDPTSGTAYEQYFGPGTRLTVT.

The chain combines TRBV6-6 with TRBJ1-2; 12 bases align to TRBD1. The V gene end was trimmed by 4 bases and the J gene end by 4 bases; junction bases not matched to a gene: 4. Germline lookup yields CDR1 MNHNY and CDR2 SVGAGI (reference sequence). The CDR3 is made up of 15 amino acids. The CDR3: CASSSKGQGAYGYTF. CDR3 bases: TGTGCCAGCAGTTCAAAGGGACAGGGGGCCTATGGCTACACCTTC.

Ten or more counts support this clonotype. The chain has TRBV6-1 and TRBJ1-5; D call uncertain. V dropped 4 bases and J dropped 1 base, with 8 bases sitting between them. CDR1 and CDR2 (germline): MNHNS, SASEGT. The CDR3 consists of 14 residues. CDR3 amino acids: CASSVGASNQPQHF. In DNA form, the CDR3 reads TGTGCCAGCAGTGTAGGAGCCAGCAATCAGCCCCAGCATTTT.

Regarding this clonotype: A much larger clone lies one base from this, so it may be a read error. Here the CDR3 DNA reads TGTGCCAGCAGCTTGGGAGGGTCCAAAGAGACCCAGTACTTC. Its protein product is CASSLGGSKETQYF. The chain uses TRBV5-4 and TRBJ2-5; a possible D gene is TRBD2 (5 bases). V was cut by 0 bases and J by 3 bases, with 9 bases left in between. CDR1 is SGHNT and CDR2 is YYREEE in the germline V gene (reference sequence). This CDR3 has 14 amino acids.

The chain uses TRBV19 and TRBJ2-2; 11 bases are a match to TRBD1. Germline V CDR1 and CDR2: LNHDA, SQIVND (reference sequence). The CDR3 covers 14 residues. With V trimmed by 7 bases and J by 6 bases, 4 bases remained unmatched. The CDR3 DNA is TGTGCCAGTAATGGGACAGGGGGAGCCGGGGAGCTGTTTTTT. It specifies CASNGTGGAGELFF.